The 24 T cell receptor beta chains below come from one sample, sequenced in a study of naive and memory T cell subsets. An equimolar mix of two oligonucleotides served as the beta constant-region primer for TRBC1 and TRBC2. Four rounds of PCR amplified the ligated cDNA using nested alpha and beta constant-region primers plus SP2. TCRdb recomputed calls from the UMI-ligation and nested PCR reads with MiXCR, one row per CDR3 protein. Among about 120,000 distinct CDR3 sequences listed, roughly 36% were seen once. The sequencing input was central memory CD4+ T cells from blood. Receptors were obtained from a human donor in good health.

The V gene is TRBV10-3, the J gene TRBJ1-3, with D unclear. This CDR3 comprises 11 residues. Trimming removed 11 bases from V and 7 bases from J, with 12 bases in between. Germline V gene lookup returns CDR1 ENHRY and CDR2 SYGVKD. The DNA of the CDR3 is TGTGCCGCCGGCCGACTTAACACCATATATTTT. Translated: CAAGRLNTIYF.

J is TRBJ2-7 and V is TRBV20-1, with 10 bases that match TRBD2. The germline V gene has CDR1 DFQATT and CDR2 SNEGSKA (reference sequence). Germline trimming cut 2 bases from V and 0 bases from J; bases unmatched to any gene: 4. The CDR3 extends over 15 amino acids. The CDR3 nucleotides read TGCAGTGCTAGAAAACTAGCGGGGCTCTCCTACGAGCAGTACTTC. This translates into CSARKLAGLSYEQYF.

The chain uses TRBV20-1 and TRBJ2-1; D not certain. Germline-derived CDR1 and CDR2 are DFQATT and SNEGSKA (reference sequence). Trimming left V 1 base short and J 7 bases short, with 11 bases between. This CDR3 has 13 amino acids. DNA of the CDR3: TGCAGTGCTAGAGGCTCAATGGAAAATGAGCAGTTCTTC. Translation: CSARGSMENEQFF.

Only one count was recorded for this clonotype. J is TRBJ1-6 and V is TRBV12-3 or TRBV12-4; D gene unclear. The CDR3 runs 13 residues. Trimming shortened V by 3 bases and J by 7 bases, and 7 bases separated the two germline ends. CDR3 in DNA: TGTGCCAGCAGTTTTATTGGGAATTCACCCCTCCACTTT. Amino acid sequence: CASSFIGNSPLHF.

The chain employs TRBV3-1 and TRBJ2-5; no reliable D call. CDR3 size: 14 residues. Trimming took off 1 base at V and 5 bases at J, with 11 bases between the two ends. Germline CDR1 reads LGHDT; CDR2 reads YNNKEL (reference sequence). CDR3 sequence reads: CASSQVIGRETQYF. DNA for the CDR3: TGTGCCAGCAGCCAAGTTATAGGGCGGGAGACCCAGTACTTC.

The chain carries TRBV21-1 and TRBJ1-1. TRBV21-1 is an annotated pseudogene. There are 15 residues in the CDR3. DNA for the CDR3: TGTGCCAGCAGCCCATGCAGAGCCATGAACACTGAAGCTTTCTTT. Its translation: CASSPCRAMNTEAFF.

This chain joins TRBV7-2 and TRBJ1-5; 8 positions agree with TRBD1. The germline V gene has CDR1 SGHTA and CDR2 FQGNSA. J gave up 2 bases and V 5 bases, and 8 bases lay outside the gene matches. This CDR3 spans 16 amino acids. Here the CDR3 reads CASSPGQGRGNQPQHF. In DNA, the CDR3 is TGTGCCAGCAGCCCAGGACAGGGAAGAGGCAATCAGCCCCAGCATTTT.

The chain recombines TRBV5-1 with TRBJ1-2, with TRBD1 matching over 8 bases. Germline V CDR1 and CDR2: SGHRS, YFSETQ. With V trimmed by 3 bases and J by 8 bases, 15 bases remained unmatched. The CDR3 spans 16 residues. The chain's CDR3 is CASSSGERQGSSGYTF. The DNA for the CDR3 is TGCGCCAGCAGCTCCGGCGAGCGACAGGGGAGCTCGGGCTACACCTTC.

The V gene is TRBV12-5, the J gene TRBJ2-1; 7 positions match TRBD2. The length of the CDR3 is 15 residues. Per the germline V gene, CDR1 is LGHNT and CDR2 is FRNRAP. V trimming: 8 bases; J trimming: 8 bases; junction bases outside the gene matches: 15. CDR3 in DNA: TGTGCTAGTACCAAGCGGGAAACGCAAGGTGATGAGCAGTTCTTC. This codes for CASTKRETQGDEQFF. The full variable domain, with the rest looked up from reference TRBV12-5 and TRBJ2-1, is DARVTQTPRHKVTEMGQEVTMRCQPILGHNTVFWYRQTMMQGLELLAYFRNRAPLDDSGMPKDRFSAEMPDATLATLKIQPSEPRDSAVYFCASTKRETQGDEQFFGPGTRLTVL.

This clonotype was observed a few times. This chain uses TRBV6-5 with TRBJ2-1; 9 bases are shared with TRBD1. V shed 7 bases and J 12 bases; nucleotides not matched to a gene: 13. This CDR3 is built from 14 residues. The germline gives CDR1 MNHEY, CDR2 SVGAGI. CDR3 sequence: CASTGTGRAGGQFF. The CDR3 DNA reads as TGTGCCAGCACCGGGACAGGGAGGGCAGGTGGGCAGTTCTTC.

CDR3 nucleotides: TGTGCCAGCAGTTCCTACTCTGGAAACACCATATATTTT. It yields the protein CASSSYSGNTIYF. The chain is built from TRBV27 and TRBJ1-3, with D hard to call. CDR3 length equals 13 residues. The V gene lost 4 bases and the J gene lost 0 bases, with 4 bases spanning the gap. Germline lookup yields CDR1 MNHEY and CDR2 SMNVEV (reference sequence).

The V and J genes are TRBV7-2 and TRBJ2-7, with D perhaps matching TRBD1 (6 bases). Deletions cut 5 bases from V and 3 bases from J, with 11 bases between. The length of the CDR3 is 13 residues. From germline, CDR1 is SGHTA and CDR2 FQGNSA. The CDR3 loop reads CASSLRGFYEQYF. The DNA for the CDR3 is TGTGCCAGCAGCCTCAGGGGATTCTACGAGCAGTACTTC.

This clonotype was picked up one time. This chain joins TRBV4-2 and TRBJ2-3; 10 nucleotides match TRBD2. V lost 2 bases and J lost 2; bases outside the gene matches: 7. Germline CDR1 and CDR2: LGHNA and YNFKEQ. The CDR3 sequence is 17 residues long. The CDR3 reads CASSQLAGASDTDTQYF. The DNA of the CDR3 is TGTGCCAGCAGCCAACTAGCGGGAGCATCCGACACAGATACGCAGTATTTT.

This clonotype came up once. V gene TRBV30 combines with J gene TRBJ2-5, with D perhaps TRBD2 (5 bases). Germline lookup yields CDR1 GTSNPN and CDR2 SVGIG (reference sequence). This CDR3 is built from 15 residues. V was pared by 5 bases and J by 5 bases, with 21 bases between. The DNA of the CDR3 is TGTGCCTGGTGTCGCACATCGGGGATTGGGGAGACCCAGTACTTC. Protein sequence: CAWCRTSGIGETQYF.

V and J are TRBV11-2 and TRBJ2-7; D is possibly TRBD1 or TRBD2 (5 bases each). The CDR3 extends over 15 amino acids. Germline CDR1 is SGHAT and CDR2 is FQNNGV. Trimming left V 2 bases short and J 1 base short, with 12 bases between. The CDR3 DNA sequence: TGTGCCAGCAGCTTAAGAGCAGGGACGTCCTACGAGCAGTACTTC. Residues: CASSLRAGTSYEQYF. The complete variable domain, with remaining parts taken from reference TRBV11-2 and TRBJ2-7, reads EAGVAQSPRYKIIEKRQSVAFWCNPISGHATLYWYQQILGQGPKLLIQFQNNGVVDDSQLPKDRFSAERLKGVDSTLKIQPAKLEDSAVYLCASSLRAGTSYEQYFGPGTRLTVT.

This clonotype was recorded many times. In nucleotides, the CDR3 is TGTGCCACCAGCAGAGAGGTTTGGGGCGGGGAGCTGTTTTTT. It codes for CATSREVWGGELFF. The chain joins TRBV15 to TRBJ2-2; D not resolved. The length of the CDR3 is 14 residues. Germline values: CDR1 LNHNV, CDR2 YYDKDF (reference sequence). Trimming shortened V by 0 bases and J by 7 bases, and 9 bases separated the two germline ends.

This clonotype was recorded once. The genes are TRBV4-1 and TRBJ2-7; D is perhaps TRBD1 (5 bases). Germline assignment: CDR1 MGHRA and CDR2 YSYEKL. The CDR3 consists of 15 residues. Trimming stripped 4 bases from V and 5 bases from J, with 18 bases between. Here the CDR3 reads CASSLTEQGGHEQYF. The DNA for the CDR3 is TGCGCCAGCAGCCTCACCGAGCAGGGTGGCCACGAGCAGTACTTC.

The chain's CDR3 is CASSPGLGTGSFEAFF. The DNA for the CDR3 is TGTGCCAGCAGCCCTGGGTTGGGGACGGGAAGTTTTGAAGCTTTCTTT. The J gene is TRBJ1-1, the V gene TRBV6-5, with a weak D call TRBD1 (5 bases). CDR1 is MNHEY and CDR2 is SVGAGI in the germline V gene. With 6 bases removed from V and 7 bases from J, the gap between germline ends came to 24 bases. This CDR3 comprises 16 residues.

This clonotype was found a few times. This chain joins TRBV3-1 and TRBJ2-3, with D possibly being TRBD1 (5 bases). There are 17 residues in the CDR3. Trimming left V 4 bases short and J 0 bases short, with 17 bases between. The germline V gene encodes CDR1 LGHDT and CDR2 YNNKEL (reference sequence). For the CDR3, the DNA is TGTGCCAGCAGCCCGTCTAGGGGCTCGCTGAGCACAGATACGCAGTATTTT. This sequence encodes CASSPSRGSLSTDTQYF.

Only a few counts were recorded for this clonotype. CDR3 in DNA: TGTGCCAGCCGGGGAATCACTGAAGCTTTCTTT. Amino acids: CASRGITEAFF. The chain couples TRBV6-1 to TRBJ1-1; D not resolved. The germline V and J ends were trimmed by 8 bases and 4 bases, with 8 bases remaining between them. The CDR3 loop spans 11 amino acids. Germline V gene lookup returns CDR1 MNHNS and CDR2 SASEGT.

The chain carries TRBV7-9 and TRBJ2-2; a possible D gene is TRBD2 (6 bases). V dropped 2 bases and J dropped 0 bases, with 16 bases sitting between them. The CDR3 is 18 amino acids. Germline V gene lookup returns CDR1 SEHNR and CDR2 FQNEAQ (reference sequence). The CDR3 sequence is CASSLRGVADTNTGELFF. DNA of the CDR3: TGTGCCAGCAGCTTACGGGGAGTAGCGGACACGAACACCGGGGAGCTGTTTTTT.

This clonotype appeared a single time. The rearrangement links TRBV14 to TRBJ2-1; D unclear. From germline, CDR1 is SGHDN and CDR2 FVKESK. The V gene lost 2 bases and the J gene lost 4 bases, with 12 bases spanning the gap. The CDR3 is 15 amino acids. This CDR3 is CASSQRAQPYNEQFF. DNA of the CDR3: TGTGCCAGCAGCCAACGAGCGCAACCTTACAATGAGCAGTTCTTC.

The chain employs TRBV28 and TRBJ2-1, with D maybe TRBD2 (6 bases). The CDR3 contains 11 residues. Germline CDR1 is MDHEN and CDR2 is SYDVKM. V was pared by 8 bases and J by 13 bases, with 15 bases between. DNA for the CDR3: TGTGCCAGCTACGGGAGTGGTGAACAGTTCTTC. This gives the protein CASYGSGEQFF.

This clonotype was observed a few times. The genes are TRBV27 and TRBJ2-2, with 10 bases matching TRBD2. The CDR3 length is 16 residues. From germline, CDR1 is MNHEY and CDR2 SMNVEV (reference sequence). V shed 1 base and J 6 bases; nucleotides not matched to a gene: 5. DNA for the CDR3: TGTGCCAGCAGTTTATTGGTCCTAGCGGGAGCCGGGGAGCTGTTTTTT. The encoded protein is CASSLLVLAGAGELFF.